The clone carrying this T cell receptor beta chain came up many times. As yet, its antigen is unknown. Each CDR3 protein gets one entry after TCRdb re-called the RT-PCR reads with MiXCR. The table shows roughly 650,000 distinct CDR3 sequences, with approximately 14% occurring only once. The source of the sample is a study of response to subunit inactivated influenza vaccine. Germline-derived CDR1 and CDR2 are SNHLY and FYNNEI. The CDR3 is 13 residues long. The V end lost 7 bases, the J end lost 8 bases, and 15 bases lay between the germline ends. The study, taken as a whole, reports: After each seasonal influenza vaccination, few new T cells are recruited, the authors suggested.

Sequenced here: PBMCs from blood, sampled about 11 days after vaccination. The TCR comes from a man aged 45 to 65 who received an inactivated influenza vaccine. The chain recombines TRBV2 with TRBJ2-1, with D perhaps assigned TRBD1 or TRBD2 (6 bases each). CDR3 residues: CASKTGAWDEQFF. Written as DNA, the CDR3 is TGTGCCAGCAAGACGGGGGCTTGGGATGAGCAGTTCTTC.